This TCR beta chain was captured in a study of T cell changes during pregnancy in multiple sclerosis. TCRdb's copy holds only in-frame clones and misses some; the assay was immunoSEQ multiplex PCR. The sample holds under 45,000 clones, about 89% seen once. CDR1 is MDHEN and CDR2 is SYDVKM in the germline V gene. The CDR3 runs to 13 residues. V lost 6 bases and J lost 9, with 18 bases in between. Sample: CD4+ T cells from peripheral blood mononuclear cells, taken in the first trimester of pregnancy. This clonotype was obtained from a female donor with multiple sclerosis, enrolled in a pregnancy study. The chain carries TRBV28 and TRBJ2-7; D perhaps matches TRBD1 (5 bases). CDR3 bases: TGTGCCAGCAGCTACCTCACAGGTAGTGGGCAGTACTTC. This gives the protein CASSYLTGSGQYF.